The subject of this entry is one T cell receptor (beta chain). This record belongs to a study of blood T cell repertoires in COVID-19. About the study: The analysed material was cDNA or gDNA that came from T cells, B-cell-depleted T cells, or PBMCs.

The CDR3 totals 15 residues. With 3 bases removed from V and 2 bases from J, the gap between germline ends came to 11 bases. Germline V gene sequence: CDR1 LNHDA, CDR2 SQIVND (reference sequence). Methods used by the authors: Cell counts per sample came from amplifying reference gene primers. Produced via immunoSEQ multiplex PCR; TCRdb's table is partial and in-frame only. V, J and clone size derive from that table, while D and trimming were established from the DNA sequence. The sample lists about 150,000 clones; roughly four fifths were seen once. Participants were aged roughly 18 to 90 years from about two dozen US areas. Participants' reported clinical history set cohort assignment.

V gene TRBV19 combines with J gene TRBJ2-1, with D uncertain. The origin of this receptor is a woman in her 50s with acute COVID-19. Sequenced: PBMCs or T cells enriched from blood (not recorded which). CDR3 sequence reads: CASSITDTTYNEQFF. The DNA of the CDR3 is TGTGCCAGTAGTATTACCGACACAACCTACAATGAGCAGTTCTTC.